The clone carrying this TCR beta chain was detected only once. The V gene's germline CDR1 is MNHEY and CDR2 SMNVEV (reference sequence). The length of the CDR3 is 15 residues. Trimming removed 5 bases at V and 7 bases at J, with 17 bases between. This sample was included in a study of blood T cell repertoires in COVID-19. Study-wide background: Sites in the United States, Italy and Spain provided acute and convalescent COVID-19 samples. T cells, B-cell-depleted T cells, or PBMCs provided the cDNA or gDNA that served as material.

In the original analysis: Quantification of nucleated cells was approximated via reference gene primer amplification. Profiling relied on immunoSEQ multiplex PCR, and the TCRdb table lists in-frame clones only, not all of them. V and J calls plus clone size are reproduced from that table; the DNA served to infer D and trimming. The data hold approximately 210,000 clones, with approximately 89% observed a single time. Sequencing was done on a sample of peripheral blood. The rearrangement links TRBV27 to TRBJ1-4; tentatively, D is TRBD1 (5 bases). This clonotype was obtained from a woman between 40 and 55 years old with acute or convalescent COVID-19. In nucleotides, the CDR3 is TGTGCCAGCAGTCCTGTCCCGGGACTGACTGAAAAACTGTTTTTT. It translates to CASSPVPGLTEKLFF.